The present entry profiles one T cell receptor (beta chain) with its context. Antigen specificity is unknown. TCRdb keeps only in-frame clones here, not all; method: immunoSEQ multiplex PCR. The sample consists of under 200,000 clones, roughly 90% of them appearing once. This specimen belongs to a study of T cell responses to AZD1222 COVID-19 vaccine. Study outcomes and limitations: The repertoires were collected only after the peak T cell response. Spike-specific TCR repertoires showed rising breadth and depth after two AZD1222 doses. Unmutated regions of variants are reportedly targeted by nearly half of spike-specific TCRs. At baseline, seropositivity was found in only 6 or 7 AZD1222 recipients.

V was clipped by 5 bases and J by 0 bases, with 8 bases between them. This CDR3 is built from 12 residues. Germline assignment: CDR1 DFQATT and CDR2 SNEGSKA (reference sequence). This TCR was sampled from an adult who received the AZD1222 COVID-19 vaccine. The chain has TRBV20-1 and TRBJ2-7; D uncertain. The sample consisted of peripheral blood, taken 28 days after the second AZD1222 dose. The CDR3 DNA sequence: TGCAGTGCTGGTGGCAGCTCCTACGAGCAGTACTTC. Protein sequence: CSAGGSSYEQYF.